A selection of T cell receptor beta chains follows, all from one sample in a study of T cells after yellow fever vaccination. Via MiXCR, TCRdb re-called the 5' RACE reads, giving one row per CDR3 protein. The sample has under 250,000 distinct CDR3 sequences, less than 9% seen once; the top ten hold more than 0.8%. Sequenced here: CD4+ T cells sorted from PBMCs, sampled 15 days after the yellow fever booster vaccination. Receptors were obtained from a man under 40 who received the YFV17D yellow fever vaccine. The CDR3 runs from the conserved cysteine through the conserved F or W. The D gene is left open where the match is weak. The size of a clone is reported for some rows only, either as once, few or many, or as a class for expanded clones.

clone_size d_call j_call v_call cdr3_nt cdr3_aa
many TRBD2 TRBJ2-3 TRBV20-1 TGCAGTGCTAGGGGACTAGCGGGATTCCTAGATACGCAGTATTTT CSARGLAGFLDTQYF
few - TRBJ2-1 TRBV12-3/TRBV12-4 TGTGCCAGCGTGGTGTACAATGAGCAGTTCTTC CASVVYNEQFF
- - TRBJ1-6 TRBV4-1 TGCGCCAGCAGCCAAGATAGGAGGGGAACCAATAATTCACCCCTCCACTTT CASSQDRRGTNNSPLHF
many TRBD2 TRBJ2-7 TRBV4-2 TGTGCCAGCAGCCCGGGACTAGCGGGATACGAGCAGTACTTC CASSPGLAGYEQYF
- TRBD1 TRBJ1-6 TRBV20-1 TGCAGTGCGGGGACAGGCGTAAATTCACCCCTCCACTTT CSAGTGVNSPLHF
many TRBD2 TRBJ2-3 TRBV12-3/TRBV12-4 TGTGCCAGCAGTCCCGGACGGGGGGGGAGTCGTAGCACAGATACGCAGTATTTT CASSPGRGGSRSTDTQYF
- TRBD1 TRBJ1-1 TRBV7-2 TGTGCCAGCAGCCTCCGGCGGGACAGGCTTGAAGCTTTCTTT CASSLRRDRLEAFF
many TRBD1 TRBJ2-5 TRBV23-1 TGCGCCAGCAGTACACAGGGGGCTAGAGAAGGAGAGACCCAGTACTTC CASSTQGAREGETQYF
many TRBD1 TRBJ1-5 TRBV7-2 TGTGCCAGCAGCTGGGGACAGCGAGTTCCCCAGCATTTT CASSWGQRVPQHF
few - TRBJ1-2 TRBV6-1 TGTGCCAGCAATGACAGGTCGGAAAACTATGGCTACACCTTC CASNDRSENYGYTF
few - TRBJ1-1 TRBV15 TGTGCCACCAGCGGGCGTTCTGAAGCTTTCTTT CATSGRSEAFF
- - TRBJ1-2 TRBV4-3 TGCGCCAGCAGCCAAGATCATTCAGATTTCGGCTATGGCTACACCTTC CASSQDHSDFGYGYTF
few TRBD2 TRBJ2-1 TRBV9 TGTGCCAGCAGCGTCCGGTCTATAGCGGGAGGGCCGGGCAATGAGCAGTTCTTC CASSVRSIAGGPGNEQFF
many - TRBJ2-2 TRBV5-1 TGCGCCAGCAGCTTGATGGGAGGAGACACCGGGGAGCTGTTTTTT CASSLMGGDTGELFF
many TRBD2 TRBJ2-1 TRBV18 TGTGCCAGCTCACCTTTTAGCGGGAGTAACAATGAGCAGTTCTTC CASSPFSGSNNEQFF
- TRBD1 TRBJ2-1 TRBV25-1 TGTGCCAGCAGTGACCCAGCAGGGGGCATGAGGAATGAGCAGTTCTTC CASSDPAGGMRNEQFF
- TRBD1 TRBJ2-1 TRBV7-9 TGTGCCAGCAACGACTACCGGGACAGTTTGAACAATGAGCAGTTCTTC CASNDYRDSLNNEQFF
few - TRBJ1-5 TRBV28 TGTGCCAGCAGTCAATCGGGACCGGGAAATCGACCCCAGCATTTT CASSQSGPGNRPQHF
few TRBD1 TRBJ2-4 TRBV20-1 TGCAGTGCTGTTAGACAGGGGGTGGACATTCAGTACTTC CSAVRQGVDIQYF
many - TRBJ2-5 TRBV5-1 TGCGCCAGCAGCTTGCGGACCACTCAAGAGACCCAGTACTTC CASSLRTTQETQYF
many - TRBJ2-5 TRBV7-2 TGTGCCAGCAGCTTAGCAGGGGGGTCTAAAGAGACCCAGTACTTC CASSLAGGSKETQYF
many - TRBJ2-3 TRBV10-3 TGTGCCATCAGTGAGTCGGGCCAAAATACGCAGTATTTT CAISESGQNTQYF
many - TRBJ2-1 TRBV25-1 TGTGCCAGCAGAGGACCGGGACGACACAATGAGCAGTTCTTC CASRGPGRHNEQFF
few - TRBJ2-2 TRBV5-1 TGCGCCAGCAGCGAGGACAGTTTGAACACCGGGGAGCTGTTTTTT CASSEDSLNTGELFF
few - TRBJ1-6 TRBV5-4 TGTGCCAGCAGCTTGCGTGGGCAGGGCGGATCACCCCTCCACTTT CASSLRGQGGSPLHF